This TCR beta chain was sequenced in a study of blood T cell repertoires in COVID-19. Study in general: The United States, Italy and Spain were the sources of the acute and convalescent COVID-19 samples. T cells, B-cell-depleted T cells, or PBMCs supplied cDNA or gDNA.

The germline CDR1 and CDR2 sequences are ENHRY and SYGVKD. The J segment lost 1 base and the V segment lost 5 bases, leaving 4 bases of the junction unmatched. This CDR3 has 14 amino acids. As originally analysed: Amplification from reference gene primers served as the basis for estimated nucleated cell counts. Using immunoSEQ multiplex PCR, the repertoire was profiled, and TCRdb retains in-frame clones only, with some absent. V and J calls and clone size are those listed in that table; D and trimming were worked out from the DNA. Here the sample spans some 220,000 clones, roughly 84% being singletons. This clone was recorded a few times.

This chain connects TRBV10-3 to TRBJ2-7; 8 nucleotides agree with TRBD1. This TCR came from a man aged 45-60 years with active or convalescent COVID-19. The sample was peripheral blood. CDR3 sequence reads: CAISSTGGSYEQYF. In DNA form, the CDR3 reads TGTGCCATCAGTAGCACAGGGGGGTCCTACGAGCAGTACTTC.